This T cell receptor (beta chain) comes out of a study of blood T cell repertoires in COVID-19. About the research overall: Sites in the United States, Italy and Spain provided acute and convalescent COVID-19 samples. Sources were T cells, B-cell-depleted T cells, or PBMCs; the material itself was cDNA or gDNA.

Original data processing: From reference gene primer amplification, estimates of nucleated cell counts were derived. Method: immunoSEQ multiplex PCR; TCRdb's copy keeps in-frame clones and lacks some. V and J calls and clone size follow that table, whereas D and trimming were derived from the DNA. Among 150,000 to 180,000 clones listed, over 60% were seen once. This CDR3 has 15 amino acids. Trimming cost V 2 bases and J 3 bases, with 13 bases left between them. CDR1 is MNHEY and CDR2 is SVGAGI in the germline V gene. The chain recombines TRBV6-5 with TRBJ1-2; possible D gene TRBD1, 5 bases. Sequencing was performed on peripheral blood. The receptor comes from an elderly woman with acute or convalescent COVID-19. The CDR3 loop is CASSYTAGTYYGYTF. As DNA, the CDR3 is TGTGCCAGCAGTTACACGGCGGGGACCTACTATGGCTACACCTTC.